The sequence of this T cell receptor beta chain was determined in a study of CD8 T cells in Susac syndrome. It was with random hexamers that 0.5 to 1 ug RNA was reverse transcribed. immunoSEQ multiplex PCR amplified TCR beta CDR3 across 54 Vbeta, 13 Jbeta. TCRdb redid the calling of the immunoSEQ multiplex PCR reads with MiXCR, one entry per CDR3 protein. This sample has nearly 200,000 distinct CDR3 sequences, with about 95% found just once. TCR beta sequencing was performed on blood CD8+ and CD4+ T cells. Study-wide results and limits: The study acknowledged a relatively small number of individuals in its TCR sequencing and HLA analysis.

On this clonotype itself: Its antigen remains unidentified.

The CDR3 has 16 residues. Trimming took off 4 bases at V and 3 bases at J, with 20 bases between the two ends. CDR1 is SGDLS and CDR2 is YYNGEE in the germline V gene. The receptor was isolated from a human donor with multiple sclerosis. The chain uses TRBV9 and TRBJ2-7; D possibly uses TRBD1 or TRBD2 (6 bases each). The sample comprised CD4+ T cells from PBMCs. For the CDR3, the DNA is TGTGCCAGCAGCCCCCGGAGGGGGTACCCGAACTACGAGCAGTACTTC. This translates into CASSPRRGYPNYEQYF.